Each of the 24 T cell receptor beta chains below was sequenced from the same sample in a study of OX40 agonist ivuxolimab in advanced cancers. Method: immunoSEQ multiplex PCR; TCRdb's copy keeps in-frame clones and lacks some. There are more than 75,000 clones in the sample; roughly 86% occur only once, and 0.99% lies in the top ten. Specimen: CD4+ or CD8+ T cells sorted from blood, collected in a trial of the OX40 agonist ivuxolimab. Receptors were obtained from an adult with an advanced solid tumor such as melanoma, head and neck, liver or kidney cancer.

This clone was counted many times. The V and J genes are TRBV30 and TRBJ1-2, with 7 bases that match TRBD1. Germline V gene sequence: CDR1 GTSNPN, CDR2 SVGIG (reference sequence). The CDR3 extends over 14 amino acids. After removal of 4 bases from V and 2 bases from J, the junction contained 7 bases not matched to a gene. CDR3 nucleotides: TGTGCCTGGATCGGGACAGTCTGGAACTATGGCTACACCTTC. Protein: CAWIGTVWNYGYTF.

This chain uses TRBV18 with TRBJ2-3; 7 bases agree with TRBD1. Germline V lookup: CDR1 KGHSH, CDR2 LQKENI. Unmatched junction bases numbered 6, after V lost 10 bases and J lost 2 bases. The CDR3 contains 13 residues. The CDR3 loop reads CATRQGPTDTQYF. In DNA, the CDR3 is TGTGCCACCCGACAGGGCCCCACAGATACGCAGTATTTT.

This chain links TRBV2 with TRBJ1-1; D may be TRBD1 (5 bases). CDR3 length: 13 residues. V was shortened by 3 bases and J by 6 bases, with 11 bases between the two germline ends. The germline V gene has CDR1 SNHLY and CDR2 FYNNEI. In DNA, the CDR3 is TGTGCCAGCAGTGACAGGGTAGGGGCTGAAGCTTTCTTT. Its translation is CASSDRVGAEAFF.

V gene TRBV11-3 combines with J gene TRBJ2-3; D is tentatively TRBD1 or TRBD2 (5 bases each). Germline V gives CDR1 SGHNT, CDR2 YENEEA. V lost 1 base and J 8 bases, leaving 13 bases between the germline ends. This CDR3 is 14 amino acids long. CDR3 DNA: TGTGCCAGCAGCTTAGCGGGGCCTGAGGGTACGCAGTATTTT. As protein: CASSLAGPEGTQYF.

V is TRBV9 and J is TRBJ1-2; D remains unclear. CDR1 and CDR2 from the germline V gene are SGDLS and YYNGEE. Deletions cut 0 bases from V and 4 bases from J, with 16 bases between. The CDR3 sequence is 16 residues long. This chain's CDR3 is CASSVADRAGLYGYTF. CDR3 in DNA: TGTGCCAGCAGCGTAGCCGACCGGGCGGGCCTCTATGGCTACACCTTC.

The rearrangement links TRBV7-7 to TRBJ2-7; 7 positions agree with TRBD1. Germline CDR1 and CDR2: SSHAT and FNYEAQ (reference sequence). V dropped 4 bases and J dropped 0; count of bases not matched to a gene: 6. This CDR3 contains 15 residues. The CDR3 reads CASSSKDRSSYEQYF. The CDR3 region has the DNA TGTGCCAGCAGCTCAAAGGACAGGAGCTCCTACGAGCAGTACTTC.

This clone was observed a few times. J is TRBJ2-1 and V is TRBV6-1; no reliable D call. The CDR3 extends over 14 amino acids. Germline values: CDR1 MNHNS, CDR2 SASEGT. Deletions cut 2 bases from V and 4 bases from J, with 9 bases between. The CDR3 reads CASSESFQYNEQFF. The CDR3 DNA reads as TGTGCCAGCAGTGAATCCTTCCAATACAATGAGCAGTTCTTC.

This chain connects TRBV7-3 to TRBJ2-1, with 7 bases aligning to TRBD2. V was pared by 4 bases and J by 3 bases, with 9 bases of the junction left unmatched. This CDR3 is 16 amino acids long. Germline CDR1 SGHTA, CDR2 FQGTGA. The CDR3 nucleotides read TGTGCCAGCAGCTCACAACCGGGACTAAACTACAATGAGCAGTTCTTC. Protein: CASSSQPGLNYNEQFF.

Details on this clone: The junction shows a germline mismatch at one end, possibly a read error. The V gene is TRBV9, the J gene TRBJ1-2, with D unclear. CDR1 and CDR2 from the germline V gene are SGDLS and YYNGEE. The CDR3 sequence is 13 residues long. CDR3 coding DNA: TGTGCCAGCAGCATTCGGTTTAACTATGGCTGCACCTTC. Its translation: CASSIRFNYGCTF.

This chain connects TRBV7-3 to TRBJ2-2; the D gene is possibly TRBD1 (6 bases). The ends were cut back, 1 base at V and 1 base at J, with 10 bases in the middle. The CDR3 is 16 residues long. CDR1 SGHTA and CDR2 FQGTGA come from the germline V gene. The CDR3, as DNA: TGTGCCAGCAGCTTAAGCTTGACAGGGAACACCGGGGAGCTGTTTTTT. Its protein product is CASSLSLTGNTGELFF.

V and J are TRBV4-1 and TRBJ2-2; D is unclear. In germline, CDR1 is MGHRA, CDR2 YSYEKL. The CDR3 runs 17 residues. The V and J ends lost 2 bases and 5 bases respectively, with 18 bases between them. As DNA, the CDR3 is TGCGCCAGCAGCCAACCCCTTCTGGCTGGGTTTACCGGGGAGCTGTTTTTT. It yields the protein CASSQPLLAGFTGELFF.

The chain links TRBV19 to TRBJ2-5; D uncertain. V lost 3 bases to trimming and J lost 2 bases, with 7 bases between them. The CDR3 consists of 13 residues. Germline CDR1 is LNHDA and CDR2 is SQIVND (reference sequence). The CDR3, as DNA: TGTGCCAGTAGTATTTCAATACAAGAGACCCAGTACTTC. Amino acids: CASSISIQETQYF.

V usage is TRBV7-9 and J usage is TRBJ2-7; 10 bases line up with TRBD2. The CDR3 contains 16 residues. V gave up 3 bases and J gave up 0 bases; unmatched junction bases: 5. Germline assignment: CDR1 SEHNR and CDR2 FQNEAQ (reference sequence). In DNA, the CDR3 is TGTGCCAGCAGCTTTTCAGCGGGGGGGAGCTCCTACGAGCAGTACTTC. Translating it yields CASSFSAGGSSYEQYF.

This clone was found a few times. The V and J genes are TRBV7-2 and TRBJ1-1; the D is unclear. The CDR3 is 13 amino acids. Between the trimmed V and J ends, which lost 2 bases and 7 bases, there was a span of 11 bases. CDR1 is SGHTA and CDR2 is FQGNSA in the germline V gene. The CDR3 bases are TGTGCCAGCAGCTTAAGTGTCCTACATGAAGCTTTCTTT. It codes for CASSLSVLHEAFF. Using reference TRBV7-2 and TRBJ1-1 for the parts outside the CDR3, the full variable domain is GAGVSQSPSNKVTEKGKDVELRCDPISGHTALYWYRQSLGQGLEFLIYFQGNSAPDKSGLPSDRFSAERTGGSVSTLTIQRTQQEDSAVYLCASSLSVLHEAFFGQGTRLTVV.

This chain links TRBV5-1 with TRBJ2-5, with D perhaps matching TRBD2 (6 bases). Germline CDR1 SGHRS, CDR2 YFSETQ. This CDR3 contains 15 residues. Trimming removed 3 bases from V and 4 bases from J, with 16 bases in between. The CDR3 nucleotides read TGCGCCAGCAGCTCCGGTGCGGGGCAGGGAGAGACCCAGTACTTC. This sequence encodes CASSSGAGQGETQYF. The full variable domain, rest sourced from reference TRBV5-1 and TRBJ2-5, is KAGVTQTPRYLIKTRGQQVTLSCSPISGHRSVSWYQQTPGQGLQFLFEYFSETQRNKGNFPGRFSGRQFSNSRSEMNVSTLELGDSALYLCASSSGAGQGETQYFGPGTRLLVL.

The chain carries TRBV5-6 and TRBJ2-2, with TRBD2 matching 10 bases. This CDR3 spans 18 amino acids. Germline values: CDR1 SGHDT, CDR2 YYEEEE. The trim removed 0 bases at V and 3 bases at J, leaving 8 bases unmatched. CDR3 sequence reads: CASSLDWPSGSHTGELFF. DNA for the CDR3: TGTGCCAGCAGCTTGGATTGGCCTAGCGGGAGCCACACCGGGGAGCTGTTTTTT.

The CDR3 loop reads CASSLSAQGVLTETQYF. The CDR3 DNA reads TGTGCCAGCAGCTTGTCTGCTCAGGGGGTCCTGACGGAGACCCAGTACTTC. The chain carries TRBV5-6 and TRBJ2-5; 7 bases are a match to TRBD1. Germline CDR1 reads SGHDT; CDR2 reads YYEEEE. The CDR3 runs 17 residues. V lost 1 base to trimming and J lost 5 bases; unmatched junction nucleotides: 14. Variable domain in full (rest from reference TRBV5-6 and TRBJ2-5): DAGVTQSPTHLIKTRGQQVTLRCSPKSGHDTVSWYQQALGQGPQFIFQYYEEEERQRGNFPDRFSGHQFPNYSSELNVNALLLGDSALYLCASSLSAQGVLTETQYFGPGTRLLVL.

V and J are TRBV27 and TRBJ1-5; D possibly corresponds to TRBD1 (5 bases). The V and J ends lost 3 bases and 5 bases respectively, with 11 bases between them. CDR3 length: 14 amino acids. Per germline, CDR1 MNHEY and CDR2 SMNVEV (reference sequence). The CDR3 bases are TGTGCCAGCAGTTTGCAGGGAATGGATCAGCCCCAGCATTTT. Translation: CASSLQGMDQPQHF.

This clone was recorded a few times. The V call is TRBV11-2, the J call TRBJ1-1; unclear D gene. Germline V gives CDR1 SGHAT, CDR2 FQNNGV. The CDR3 loop spans 14 amino acids. Trimming pared 4 bases from V and 1 base from J, leaving 10 bases between. Here the CDR3 DNA reads TGTGCCAGCAGCTCCCAGGTAGGGAACACTGAAGCTTTCTTT. This sequence encodes CASSSQVGNTEAFF.

The chain uses TRBV6-1 and TRBJ2-5; 8 bases are a match to TRBD1. CDR3 length: 13 amino acids. CDR1 MNHNS and CDR2 SASEGT come from the germline V gene. V shed 2 bases, J shed 7 bases, and the junction held 3 bases outside the gene matches. CDR3 protein: CASSETTGGTQYF. CDR3 DNA: TGTGCCAGCAGTGAAACAACAGGGGGGACCCAGTACTTC.

The V and J genes are TRBV5-1 and TRBJ1-1; D unresolved. V lost 4 bases, J lost 2 bases, and 15 bases lay in between. In germline, CDR1 is SGHRS, CDR2 YFSETQ. This CDR3 has 15 residues. The CDR3 protein is CASSPWTELNTEAFF. The CDR3 DNA sequence: TGCGCCAGCAGCCCCTGGACGGAGCTAAACACTGAAGCTTTCTTT.

The genes are TRBV11-2 and TRBJ1-5, with D maybe TRBD1 (5 bases). Germline V lookup: CDR1 SGHAT, CDR2 FQNNGV. V was cut by 8 bases and J by 1 base, with 21 bases left in between. This CDR3 contains 17 residues. Here the CDR3 reads CASRLVPGRGSNQPQHF. The CDR3 coding sequence is TGTGCCAGCCGTTTGGTTCCAGGGAGAGGAAGCAATCAGCCCCAGCATTTT.

This sequence joins TRBV27 and TRBJ1-2, with 8 bases lining up with TRBD1. This CDR3 contains 15 residues. J was trimmed by 5 bases and V by 5 bases; bases with no gene match: 10. Looked up from germline, CDR1 is MNHEY and CDR2 is SMNVEV (reference sequence). The CDR3 region has the DNA TGTGCCAGCAGTCCCCACGGACAGGGAGGGTATGGCTACACCTTC. Translating it yields CASSPHGQGGYGYTF.

The CDR3 protein is CASSLQRDLYGYTF. The CDR3 DNA is TGCGCCAGCAGCTTACAGAGGGACCTCTATGGCTACACCTTC. This rearrangement joins TRBV5-1 to TRBJ1-2, with a possible D match to TRBD1 (5 bases). The CDR3 length is 14 residues. Trimming took off 2 bases at V and 4 bases at J, with 12 bases between the two ends. Per germline, CDR1 SGHRS and CDR2 YFSETQ.